The 18 T cell receptor beta chains given below trace back to one sample, sequenced in a study of T cells in Graves' hyperthyroidism and ophthalmopathy. TCR beta CDR3 sequences were amplified from RNA transcripts. HTBI primers drove first-round RT-PCR of the TCR CDR3. TCRdb recomputed calls from the multiplex PCR reads with MiXCR, one row per CDR3 protein. The top ten clones hold about a quarter of a sample with over 250,000 distinct CDR3 sequences, under 30% of them seen once. Input material: blood. The origin of the receptors is a middle-aged man with Graves' hyperthyroidism that later progressed to Graves' ophthalmopathy.

The rearrangement uses TRBV20-1 and TRBJ2-7; 9 nucleotides match TRBD1. CDR1 is DFQATT and CDR2 is SNEGSKA in the germline V gene (reference sequence). This CDR3 spans 15 amino acids. The J segment lost 2 bases and the V segment lost 6 bases, leaving 11 bases of the junction unmatched. CDR3 bases: TGCAGTGCCCCTCACTCCGGACAGGGGCCCTACGAGCAGTACTTC. Translating it yields CSAPHSGQGPYEQYF.

In the case of this clonotype: This clone may be a read error of a much larger clone one base away. The conserved phenylalanine or tryptophan is not found at the CDR3 terminus, so this likely reflects a read error. The chain links TRBV5-1 to TRBJ2-5; 9 nucleotides align to TRBD2. V was clipped by 4 bases and J by 5 bases; unmatched bases: 6. The V gene's germline CDR1 is SGHRS and CDR2 YFSETQ. This CDR3 has 14 amino acids. CDR3 coding DNA: TGCGCCAGCAGCCCTAATAGCGGGAGCGAGACCCAGTACTCC. Translation gives CASSPNSGSETQYS.

This clonotype was counted ten times or more. The chain employs TRBV20-1 and TRBJ2-5; a possible D gene is TRBD1 (6 bases). V was shortened by 4 bases and J by 4 bases, with 28 bases between the two germline ends. Germline V CDR1 and CDR2: DFQATT, SNEGSKA (reference sequence). The CDR3 is made up of 18 amino acids. The CDR3 spells CSATTPTGNTPTSETQYF. The CDR3 DNA reads TGCAGTGCTACAACACCAACAGGGAACACGCCGACTTCAGAGACCCAGTACTTC.

In this sample, this clonotype turned up many times. The J gene is TRBJ1-1, the V gene TRBV3-1; D is perhaps TRBD1 (6 bases). V was clipped by 3 bases and J by 3 bases, with 14 bases between them. This CDR3 region has 15 residues. Germline CDR1 and CDR2: LGHDT and YNNKEL (reference sequence). CDR3 sequence reads: CASSHEDRPYTEAFF. CDR3 DNA: TGTGCCAGCAGCCATGAGGACAGACCTTACACTGAAGCTTTCTTT.

The table lists this clonotype with many counts. V usage is TRBV5-1 and J usage is TRBJ1-1; D is unresolved. This CDR3 is built from 15 residues. V was pared by 0 bases and J by 4 bases, with 13 bases between. Germline CDR1 is SGHRS and CDR2 is YFSETQ. The CDR3 DNA sequence: TGCGCCAGCAGCTTGGCTGTAGCGGGGAGCACTGAAGCTTTCTTT. The encoded protein is CASSLAVAGSTEAFF.

Note on this clonotype: A much larger clone differs by one base, so this may be a read error. V and J are TRBV19 and TRBJ2-7, with D possibly TRBD2 on 6 matching bases. V dropped 5 bases and J dropped 6 bases, with 23 bases sitting between them. The CDR3 covers 16 residues. CDR1 is LNHDA, CDR2 SQIVND, per germline (reference sequence). CDR3 in amino acids: CASSSAPGTAFGEQYF. CDR3 in DNA: TGTGCCAGTAGTTCCGCACCAGGGACTGCGTTTGGCGAGCAGTACTTC.

The genes are TRBV6-2 or TRBV6-3 and TRBJ2-7, with TRBD2 identical over 7 bases. The CDR3 sequence is 13 residues long. The trim removed 10 bases at V and 3 bases at J, leaving 9 bases unmatched. The germline V gene encodes CDR1 MNHEY and CDR2 SVGEGT. For the CDR3, the DNA is TGTGCCACCGATCGGGGGGACCTCTACGAGCAGTACTTC. As protein: CATDRGDLYEQYF.

This clonotype was observed many times. This chain connects TRBV5-5 to TRBJ1-5; TRBD1 is a possible D gene (5 bases). The V end lost 0 bases, the J end lost 5 bases, and 9 bases lay between the germline ends. Germline V gene sequence: CDR1 SGHKS, CDR2 YYEKEE (reference sequence). This CDR3 contains 14 residues. CDR3 coding DNA: TGTGCCAGCAGCTTGGCCGGAGGGGATCAGCCCCAGCATTTT. Protein sequence: CASSLAGGDQPQHF.

The chain employs TRBV6-1 and TRBJ2-7; D is perhaps TRBD1 (6 bases). Looked up from germline, CDR1 is MNHNS and CDR2 is SASEGT. This CDR3 contains 15 residues. Trimming removed 8 bases from V and 1 base from J, with 18 bases in between. CDR3 sequence: CASYPSSDSSYEQYF. DNA of the CDR3: TGTGCCAGCTACCCTTCCTCGGACAGTTCCTACGAGCAGTACTTC.

This clonotype was counted at least ten times. The chain couples TRBV4-1 to TRBJ1-2; D gene unclear. The germline V gene encodes CDR1 MGHRA and CDR2 YSYEKL. Trimming shortened V by 2 bases and J by 3 bases, and 7 bases separated the two germline ends. The CDR3 sequence is 13 residues long. The CDR3 protein is CASSQREDYGYTF. The CDR3 DNA is TGCGCCAGCAGCCAAAGGGAGGACTATGGCTACACCTTC.

The table lists this clonotype with a few counts. The chain employs TRBV6-2 or TRBV6-3 and TRBJ2-2, with D unclear. The CDR3 runs 14 residues. In germline, CDR1 is MNHEY, CDR2 SVGEGT. Trimming left V 7 bases short and J 4 bases short, with 13 bases between. The CDR3 protein is CASNNVRTTGELFF. The CDR3 DNA reads TGTGCCAGCAACAACGTCAGGACCACCGGGGAGCTGTTTTTT.

This chain joins TRBV19 and TRBJ2-7; D unclear. Germline V gene lookup returns CDR1 LNHDA and CDR2 SQIVND (reference sequence). The length of the CDR3 is 13 residues. Trimming left V 5 bases short and J 6 bases short, with 14 bases between. The chain's CDR3 is CASSGYSYGEQYF. The CDR3 DNA reads TGTGCCAGTAGTGGCTACTCGTACGGCGAGCAGTACTTC.

This clonotype was seen repeatedly, ten times or more. This may be a read error: a much more frequent sequence differs by one nucleotide. V gene TRBV29-1 combines with J gene TRBJ2-5, with TRBD2 identical over 12 bases. The CDR3 is 15 residues long. Germline assignment: CDR1 SQVTM and CDR2 ANQGSEA. The CDR3 here is CGVEPASGRGETQYF. The DNA of the CDR3 is TGCGGCGTTGAGCCGGCTAGCGGGAGGGGGGAGACCCAGTACTTC.

On this clonotype itself: Mismatch with germline at one junction end may stem from a read error. The V and J genes are TRBV6-5 and TRBJ2-7, with 9 bases aligning to TRBD2. The germline V gene encodes CDR1 MNHEY and CDR2 SVGAGI. This CDR3 has 16 amino acids. CDR3 sequence: CASIYGPSGISYEQYF. The CDR3 DNA reads as TGTGCCAGCATTTACGGACCTAGCGGGATTTCCTACGAGCAGTACTTC.

The J gene is TRBJ2-5, the V gene TRBV6-1; a weak D match, TRBD2 (5 bases). Germline CDR1 and CDR2: MNHNS and SASEGT. Trimming left V 4 bases short and J 5 bases short, with 11 bases between. The CDR3 covers 13 residues. The CDR3 DNA is TGTGCCAGCAGTGCAACTAGTAAGGAGACCCAGTACTTC. The encoded protein is CASSATSKETQYF.

There are a few counts of this clonotype. This chain joins TRBV10-3 and TRBJ2-2; D ambiguous. Germline CDR1 is ENHRY and CDR2 is SYGVKD. The CDR3 has 17 amino acids. V was clipped by 0 bases and J by 0 bases, with 11 bases between them. CDR3: CAISESIPETNTGELFF. The CDR3 DNA is TGTGCCATCAGTGAGTCGATTCCAGAAACGAACACCGGGGAGCTGTTTTTT.

This clonotype showed up many times. The chain is built from TRBV20-1 and TRBJ2-5; no reliable D call. The V end was cut by 0 bases, the J end by 0 bases, with 8 bases between. CDR3 length equals 14 residues. Germline lookup yields CDR1 DFQATT and CDR2 SNEGSKA (reference sequence). The CDR3 spells CSARDRNYQETQYF. DNA for the CDR3: TGCAGTGCTAGAGATAGAAACTACCAAGAGACCCAGTACTTC.

This clonotype was detected many times. The chain combines TRBV9 with TRBJ2-5, with 8 bases that match TRBD2. V lost 2 bases and J lost 3; bases outside the gene matches: 6. Germline assignment: CDR1 SGDLS and CDR2 YYNGEE. The length of the CDR3 is 15 residues. CDR3 in DNA: TGTGCCAGCAGCGTTGGGAGTAGCGGGAAAGAGACCCAGTACTTC. Its translation is CASSVGSSGKETQYF.